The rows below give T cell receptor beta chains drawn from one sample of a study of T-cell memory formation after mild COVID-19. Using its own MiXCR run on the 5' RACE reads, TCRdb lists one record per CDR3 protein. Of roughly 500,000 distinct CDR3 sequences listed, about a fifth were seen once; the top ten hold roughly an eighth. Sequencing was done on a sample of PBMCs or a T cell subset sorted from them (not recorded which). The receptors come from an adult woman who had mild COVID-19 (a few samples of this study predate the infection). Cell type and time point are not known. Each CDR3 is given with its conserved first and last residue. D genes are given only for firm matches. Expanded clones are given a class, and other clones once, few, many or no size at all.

CDR3: CATSDGNARTF
DNA: TGTGCCACCAGTGACGGGAACGCCCGCACCTTC
D: .
J: TRBJ1-2
size: .
V: TRBV24-1

CDR3: CASSSRTSGGLSYEQYF
DNA: TGTGCCAGCAGTTCGAGGACTAGCGGGGGCCTCTCCTACGAGCAGTACTTC
D: TRBD2
J: TRBJ2-7
size: few
V: TRBV12-3/TRBV12-4

CDR3: CASSLAGYRDYNEQFF
DNA: TGTGCCAGCAGCTTAGCCGGGTATAGGGACTACAATGAGCAGTTCTTC
D: .
J: TRBJ2-1
size: .
V: TRBV7-2

CDR3: CASRTGTVNTGELFF
DNA: TGTGCCAGCCGAACTGGGACGGTGAACACCGGGGAGCTGTTTTTT
D: .
J: TRBJ2-2
size: .
V: TRBV2

CDR3: CSARQRNTEAFF
DNA: TGCAGTGCTAGACAGCGGAACACTGAAGCTTTCTTT
D: .
J: TRBJ1-1
size: .
V: TRBV20-1

CDR3: CASSEASGIVFAGELFF
DNA: TGTGCCAGCAGTGAAGCTTCAGGGATCGTCTTCGCCGGGGAGCTGTTTTTT
D: .
J: TRBJ2-2
size: few
V: TRBV6-1

CDR3: CSARDRQGPNQPQHF
DNA: TGCAGTGCTAGAGACAGACAGGGACCCAATCAGCCCCAGCATTTT
D: TRBD1
J: TRBJ1-5
size: .
V: TRBV20-1

CDR3: CASSSSRISNHEQYF
DNA: TGCGCCAGCAGCTCATCAAGGATTTCGAATCACGAGCAGTACTTC
D: .
J: TRBJ2-7
size: .
V: TRBV5-1

CDR3: CASLLVSGNTIYF
DNA: TGTGCCAGCTTGTTGGTCTCTGGAAACACCATATATTTT
D: .
J: TRBJ1-3
size: .
V: TRBV2

CDR3: CASSYVLDRQFF
DNA: TGTGCCAGCAGTTACGTACTAGATCGGCAGTTCTTC
D: .
J: TRBJ2-1
size: .
V: TRBV6-6

CDR3: CASSPRDRGGYEQYF
DNA: TGCGCCAGCAGCCCCCGGGACAGGGGAGGATACGAGCAGTACTTC
D: TRBD1
J: TRBJ2-7
size: many
V: TRBV4-1

CDR3: CASGEGVLTDTQYF
DNA: TGTGCCAGCGGGGAGGGGGTCCTCACAGATACGCAGTATTTT
D: .
J: TRBJ2-3
size: few
V: TRBV6-1

CDR3: CASSHPHNEQFF
DNA: TGTGCCAGCAGCCACCCCCACAATGAGCAGTTCTTC
D: .
J: TRBJ2-1
size: .
V: TRBV11-3

CDR3: CATSVPDSRETQYF
DNA: TGTGCCACCAGTGTCCCCGACAGCCGGGAGACCCAGTACTTC
D: .
J: TRBJ2-5
size: few
V: TRBV24-1

CDR3: CSARSPSGAEQFF
DNA: TGCAGTGCTAGAAGTCCCTCGGGGGCTGAGCAGTTCTTC
D: .
J: TRBJ2-1
size: few
V: TRBV20-1

CDR3: CASSLGRFGGEQYF
DNA: TGTGCCAGCAGTTTAGGTCGGTTCGGGGGCGAGCAGTACTTC
D: .
J: TRBJ2-7
size: .
V: TRBV27

CDR3: CAWSSGQGADEQYF
DNA: TGTGCCTGGAGTTCCGGACAGGGGGCGGACGAGCAGTACTTC
D: TRBD1
J: TRBJ2-7
size: few
V: TRBV30

CDR3: CASSGGPFRETQYF
DNA: TGTGCCAGCAGCGGGGGGCCCTTTAGAGAGACCCAGTACTTC
D: .
J: TRBJ2-5
size: few
V: TRBV12-3/TRBV12-4

CDR3: CASSPGVINEKLFF
DNA: TGCGCCAGCAGCCCAGGGGTGATTAATGAAAAACTGTTTTTT
D: .
J: TRBJ1-4
size: few
V: TRBV5-1

CDR3: CASSLSWDSYGYTF
DNA: TGTGCCAGCAGTTTATCGTGGGACTCCTATGGCTACACCTTC
D: .
J: TRBJ1-2
size: .
V: TRBV27

CDR3: CATSDLGRGTGELFF
DNA: TGTGCCACCAGTGATTTGGGCAGGGGAACCGGGGAGCTGTTTTTT
D: .
J: TRBJ2-2
size: .
V: TRBV24-1

CDR3: CASSLVEAAGELFF
DNA: TGCGCCAGCAGCTTGGTAGAGGCCGCCGGGGAGCTGTTTTTT
D: .
J: TRBJ2-2
size: many
V: TRBV5-1

CDR3: CASSPITGQGPLDEQFF
DNA: TGCGCCAGCAGCCCGATCACGGGACAGGGGCCTTTAGATGAGCAGTTCTTC
D: TRBD1
J: TRBJ2-1
size: .
V: TRBV4-1

CDR3: CASSEVYRGNEQYF
DNA: TGTGCCAGCAGTGAAGTTTACAGGGGGAACGAGCAGTACTTC
D: TRBD1
J: TRBJ2-7
size: .
V: TRBV2

CDR3: CASSRWAGGQNEQFF
DNA: TGCGCCAGCAGCCGGTGGGCGGGAGGGCAAAATGAGCAGTTCTTC
D: TRBD2
J: TRBJ2-1
size: once
V: TRBV5-1

CDR3: CASSQARAISSYEQYF
DNA: TGCGCCAGCAGCCAAGCAAGGGCGATAAGCTCCTACGAGCAGTACTTC
D: .
J: TRBJ2-7
size: .
V: TRBV4-1

CDR3: CASSRQALNTEAFF
DNA: TGTGCCAGCAGCCGACAGGCGCTGAACACTGAAGCTTTCTTT
D: .
J: TRBJ1-1
size: .
V: TRBV12-3/TRBV12-4

CDR3: CASSLLATNTGELFF
DNA: TGTGCCAGCAGCTTACTAGCGACGAACACCGGGGAGCTGTTTTTT
D: .
J: TRBJ2-2
size: .
V: TRBV7-6

CDR3: CSVEDLGVEAFF
DNA: TGCAGCGTTGAAGATCTGGGGGTCGAAGCTTTCTTT
D: .
J: TRBJ1-1
size: few
V: TRBV29-1

CDR3: CASSYSHTDTFTDTQYF
DNA: TGTGCCAGCAGTTACTCGCACACGGATACCTTCACAGATACGCAGTATTTT
D: .
J: TRBJ2-3
size: .
V: TRBV6-6

CDR3: CASSPPGIYGYTF
DNA: TGTGCCAGCAGCCCCCCGGGAATCTATGGCTACACCTTC
D: .
J: TRBJ1-2
size: .
V: TRBV14

CDR3: CASSVSGQGYEQYF
DNA: TGTGCCAGCAGTGTTTCGGGACAGGGCTACGAGCAGTACTTC
D: TRBD1
J: TRBJ2-7
size: few
V: TRBV6-1

CDR3: CASSEMWNTEAFF
DNA: TGTGCCAGCAGTGAAATGTGGAACACTGAAGCTTTCTTT
D: .
J: TRBJ1-1
size: few
V: TRBV6-1

CDR3: CASSEGKNFETQYF
DNA: TGTGCCAGCAGCGAGGGGAAGAATTTTGAGACCCAGTACTTC
D: .
J: TRBJ2-5
size: few
V: TRBV6-1

CDR3: CASSGATKNIQYF
DNA: TGCGCCAGCAGCGGGGCGACCAAAAACATTCAGTACTTC
D: .
J: TRBJ2-4
size: .
V: TRBV5-1

CDR3: CASSLGRLAGGLLEQETQYF
DNA: TGTGCCAGCAGCTTAGGGCGACTAGCGGGGGGGTTACTGGAACAAGAGACCCAGTACTTC
D: TRBD2
J: TRBJ2-5
size: few
V: TRBV11-2

CDR3: CASSATNLGANYGYTF
DNA: TGTGCCAGCAGCGCCACAAACCTGGGAGCTAACTATGGCTACACCTTC
D: .
J: TRBJ1-2
size: few
V: TRBV9

CDR3: CASSLDQGSNTGELFF
DNA: TGCGCCAGCAGCTTGGATCAGGGTTCGAACACCGGGGAGCTGTTTTTT
D: .
J: TRBJ2-2
size: few
V: TRBV5-1

CDR3: CASSHRQASRGGAQYF
DNA: TGTGCCAGCAGCCATAGACAGGCCTCAAGAGGGGGTGCCCAGTACTTC
D: .
J: TRBJ2-5
size: few
V: TRBV7-9

CDR3: CASSLDREINEQFF
DNA: TGCGCCAGCAGCTTGGACAGGGAGATAAATGAGCAGTTCTTC
D: .
J: TRBJ2-1
size: .
V: TRBV5-1

CDR3: CASSLEDYEQYF
DNA: TGCGCCAGCAGCTTGGAGGACTACGAGCAGTACTTC
D: .
J: TRBJ2-7
size: many
V: TRBV5-1

CDR3: CASGDSGTSGRIGTGELFF
DNA: TGTGCTAGTGGGGACAGCGGGACTAGCGGGAGAATCGGCACCGGGGAGCTGTTTTTT
D: TRBD2
J: TRBJ2-2
size: .
V: TRBV12-5

CDR3: CASSVGGLSTDTQYF
DNA: TGTGCCAGCAGCGTTGGGGGGCTGAGCACAGATACGCAGTATTTT
D: .
J: TRBJ2-3
size: few
V: TRBV9

CDR3: CATTGQETQYF
DNA: TGTGCCACCACAGGACAAGAGACCCAGTACTTC
D: .
J: TRBJ2-5
size: .
V: TRBV7-9

CDR3: CASSPQGSNTDTQYF
DNA: TGTGCCAGCAGTCCTCAGGGTAGTAACACAGATACGCAGTATTTT
D: .
J: TRBJ2-3
size: few
V: TRBV12-3/TRBV12-4

CDR3: CASSLSDVSYEQYF
DNA: TGTGCCAGCAGTTTGAGCGACGTCTCCTACGAGCAGTACTTC
D: .
J: TRBJ2-7
size: few
V: TRBV27

CDR3: CASSRTGQGAEEQFF
DNA: TGTGCCAGCAGCCGAACGGGACAGGGGGCTGAGGAGCAGTTCTTC
D: TRBD1
J: TRBJ2-1
size: .
V: TRBV7-9

CDR3: CASSRTDLRHHSAFF
DNA: TGCGCCAGCAGCCGTACGGATCTTAGGCACCACAGTGCTTTCTTT
D: .
J: TRBJ1-1
size: .
V: TRBV5-1

CDR3: CSARDPNTEAFF
DNA: TGCAGTGCTAGGGACCCGAACACTGAAGCTTTCTTT
D: .
J: TRBJ1-1
size: few
V: TRBV20-1

CDR3: CASSYSKPGTSGATDTQYF
DNA: TGTGCCAGCAGTTACTCGAAACCCGGGACTAGCGGAGCCACAGATACGCAGTATTTT
D: TRBD2
J: TRBJ2-3
size: once
V: TRBV6-6

CDR3: CASGWPEQFF
DNA: TGTGCCAGCGGGTGGCCAGAGCAGTTCTTC
D: .
J: TRBJ2-1
size: few
V: TRBV7-9

CDR3: CAWSLPGGQPQHF
DNA: TGTGCCTGGAGTCTCCCGGGGGGGCAGCCCCAGCATTTT
D: .
J: TRBJ1-5
size: .
V: TRBV30

CDR3: CASSYLRTEQFF
DNA: TGTGCCAGCAGCTATCTCCGGACTGAGCAGTTCTTC
D: .
J: TRBJ2-1
size: .
V: TRBV14

CDR3: CASSLGTSPGDIQYF
DNA: TGTGCCAGCAGCTTAGGGACATCACCTGGGGACATTCAGTACTTC
D: .
J: TRBJ2-4
size: .
V: TRBV5-6

CDR3: CASSLAGGFQSGELFF
DNA: TGTGCCAGCAGCTTAGCAGGGGGTTTCCAATCCGGGGAGCTGTTTTTT
D: .
J: TRBJ2-2
size: .
V: TRBV7-9

CDR3: CSARVGTTLPAQYF
DNA: TGCAGTGCTAGGGTCGGAACTACCCTTCCGGCCCAGTACTTC
D: .
J: TRBJ2-5
size: .
V: TRBV20-1

CDR3: CASSPEGRGAKNIKYF
DNA: TGCGCCAGCAGCCCGGAAGGGCGAGGGGCCAAAAACATTAAGTACTTC
D: .
J: TRBJ2-4
size: .
V: TRBV5-1